The clone carrying this TCR beta chain has at least ten counts. The sample holds other DNA sequences that translate to the same CDR3. The sequencing template was cDNA reverse transcribed from extracted RNA. Some clones are missing from TCRdb's copy, which holds only in-frame ones; the method was immunoSEQ multiplex PCR. The sample holds some 130,000 clones, approximately 49% seen once. The CDR3 runs 14 residues. From germline, CDR1 is MRHNA and CDR2 SNTAGT. After removal of 3 bases from V and 4 bases from J, the junction contained 1 base not matched to a gene. These data originate in a study of CD8+ T cells in alopecia areata.

The starting material was CD8+ T cells sorted from blood, obtained at week 0. This receptor was obtained from a human donor with alopecia areata. The chain couples TRBV6-4 to TRBJ2-3; 10 bases line up with TRBD1. CDR3 DNA sequence: TGTGCCAGCAGTGAGGGGACAGGGGCAGATACGCAGTATTTT. This gives the protein CASSEGTGADTQYF.